This passage covers 29 T cell receptor beta chains from one sample sequenced in a study of cytomegalovirus exposure and HLA in healthy donors. Researchers ran the PCR with 60 Vbeta and 13 Jbeta primers. The data were produced by immunoSEQ multiplex PCR, yet TCRdb's version contains in-frame clones alone and is incomplete. Among approximately 160,000 clones listed, around 77% were seen once. Sequencing was done on a sample of PBMCs. These receptors all come from a woman between 25 and 40 years old in good health and CMV-seronegative.

The chain employs TRBV5-1 and TRBJ1-1, with 8 bases that match TRBD1. Germline trimming cut 6 bases from V and 2 bases from J; bases unmatched to any gene: 6. The CDR3 length is 14 residues. Germline-derived CDR1 and CDR2 are SGHRS and YFSETQ. The CDR3, as DNA: TGCGCCAGCACAAGACAGGGGTCTAACACTGAAGCTTTCTTT. It yields the protein CASTRQGSNTEAFF.

The J gene is TRBJ2-7, the V gene TRBV9; 7 bases match TRBD1. CDR1 is SGDLS, CDR2 YYNGEE, per germline. The V and J ends lost 0 bases and 3 bases, in that order; junction bases with no gene match: 6. The CDR3 has 15 residues. The CDR3 loop reads CASSVGTGAIYEQYF. The CDR3 DNA reads TGTGCCAGCAGCGTAGGCACAGGGGCCATCTACGAGCAGTACTTC.

The chain recombines TRBV18 with TRBJ2-2; D remains ambiguous. The V and J ends lost 2 bases and 6 bases respectively, with 10 bases between them. The germline V gene encodes CDR1 KGHSH and CDR2 LQKENI. CDR3 length equals 14 residues. Written as DNA, the CDR3 is TGTGCCAGCTCACCATCTCAGCGTCCCGGGGAGCTGTTTTTT. Residues: CASSPSQRPGELFF.

This sequence joins TRBV7-9 and TRBJ1-1; TRBD1 agrees at 7 bases. V lost 2 bases and J lost 6; bases outside the gene matches: 6. The CDR3 is 14 residues long. The germline V gene has CDR1 SEHNR and CDR2 FQNEAQ (reference sequence). This CDR3 is CASSLRSGTAEAFF. CDR3 DNA sequence: TGTGCCAGCAGCTTACGGAGTGGGACAGCTGAAGCTTTCTTT.

The chain recombines TRBV28 with TRBJ1-4, with 8 bases identical to TRBD1. V was clipped by 5 bases and J by 4 bases; unmatched bases: 3. Per germline, CDR1 MDHEN and CDR2 SYDVKM. CDR3 length: 14 residues. Written as DNA, the CDR3 is TGTGCCAGCAGTCAACAGGGGGTTAATGAAAAACTGTTTTTT. Translating it yields CASSQQGVNEKLFF.

The genes are TRBV7-7 and TRBJ1-3; TRBD1 matches at 7 bases. Per the germline V gene, CDR1 is SSHAT and CDR2 is FNYEAQ (reference sequence). This CDR3 comprises 17 residues. Losses at the gene ends were 7 bases for V and 2 bases for J; bases not matched to a gene: 14. The DNA for the CDR3 is TGTGCCAGCACCGCGGGAATTAGACAGGGACCTGGAAACACCATATATTTT. The encoded protein is CASTAGIRQGPGNTIYF.

In this sample, this clone turned up a few times. CDR3 amino acids: CASSRTAGTSGVNEQFF. CDR3 bases: TGTGCCAGCAGCCGTACCGCTGGGACTAGCGGGGTCAATGAGCAGTTCTTC. The V and J genes are TRBV7-6 and TRBJ2-1; 13 bases agree with TRBD2. The junction had 10 bases not matched to a gene; V was cut back by 5 bases and J by 6 bases. The CDR3 has 17 residues. Germline assignment: CDR1 SGHVS and CDR2 FNYEAQ.

This chain connects TRBV2 to TRBJ2-7, with D tentatively TRBD1 (5 bases). Trimming removed 7 bases at V and 2 bases at J, with 9 bases between. This CDR3 is 12 amino acids long. Germline CDR1 and CDR2: SNHLY and FYNNEI. CDR3 sequence (DNA): TGTGCCAGCACACAGGTCGCCTACGAGCAGTACTTC. It codes for CASTQVAYEQYF.

The chain has TRBV2 and TRBJ2-2; TRBD2 matches 8 bases. The length of the CDR3 is 15 residues. The V and J ends lost 3 bases and 6 bases, in that order; junction bases with no gene match: 6. Per germline, CDR1 SNHLY and CDR2 FYNNEI. The CDR3 region is CASSEVAGMAGELFF. In nucleotides, the CDR3 is TGTGCCAGCAGTGAGGTAGCGGGAATGGCCGGGGAGCTGTTTTTT.

This clone has a handful of counts. The CDR3 nucleotides are TGTGCCAGCATGGAACCGGGACAGGTTAGCAATCAGCCCCAGCATTTT. Translating gives CASMEPGQVSNQPQHF. The chain joins TRBV14 to TRBJ1-5; 8 nucleotides line up with TRBD1. Per germline, CDR1 SGHDN and CDR2 FVKESK. The CDR3 sequence is 16 residues long. V lost 7 bases to trimming and J lost 0 bases; unmatched junction nucleotides: 8.

The rearrangement links TRBV2 to TRBJ1-5; D may be TRBD1 (5 bases). V dropped 7 bases and J dropped 6 bases, with 16 bases sitting between them. The CDR3 loop spans 14 amino acids. Germline V gene lookup returns CDR1 SNHLY and CDR2 FYNNEI. CDR3 DNA: TGTGCCAGCACCCCAGGGAGGTCGGGTCAGCCCCAGCATTTT. It specifies CASTPGRSGQPQHF.

The chain's CDR3 is CASSPTGSYTEAFF. DNA of the CDR3: TGTGCCAGCAGCCCTACCGGGTCTTACACTGAAGCTTTCTTT. The gene calls are TRBV7-9 and TRBJ1-1; no reliable D call. From germline, CDR1 is SEHNR and CDR2 FQNEAQ (reference sequence). Deletions cut 5 bases from V and 3 bases from J, with 13 bases between. CDR3 length: 14 amino acids.

The chain joins TRBV25-1 to TRBJ2-5; 7 nucleotides align to TRBD1. CDR3 length: 17 amino acids. Trimming took 8 bases from V and 5 from J; bases not matched to a gene: 20. CDR1 is MGHDK, CDR2 SYGVNS, per germline. CDR3 residues: CASQPHSQQGSGETQYF. CDR3 bases: TGTGCCAGCCAACCCCATTCTCAACAGGGGTCCGGGGAGACCCAGTACTTC.

The rearrangement uses TRBV5-1 and TRBJ2-1; tentatively, D is TRBD2 (6 bases). Trimming stripped 4 bases from V and 8 bases from J, with 19 bases between. The germline gives CDR1 SGHRS, CDR2 YFSETQ. This CDR3 comprises 15 residues. DNA of the CDR3: TGCGCCAGCAGCCAGGGACTCCCTGGGGGGTATGAGCAGTTCTTC. It encodes CASSQGLPGGYEQFF.

This clone has only a few counts. This chain links TRBV29-1 with TRBJ2-7; 10 nucleotides match TRBD1. V lost 4 bases, J lost 3 bases, and 15 bases stayed unmatched. The CDR3 extends over 17 amino acids. CDR1 and CDR2 from the germline V gene are SQVTM and ANQGSEA. The CDR3 DNA is TGCAGCGTTGGATCCGGGACAGGGGTAGCCGTAGGCTACGAGCAGTACTTC. Translating gives CSVGSGTGVAVGYEQYF.

The genes are TRBV19 and TRBJ1-1; TRBD1 is a possible D gene (6 bases). The germline V gene encodes CDR1 LNHDA and CDR2 SQIVND (reference sequence). The CDR3 has 14 amino acids. V lost 5 bases to trimming and J lost 3 bases, with 13 bases between them. CDR3 sequence reads: CASSPTGWDTEAFF. The CDR3 DNA follows: TGTGCCAGTAGTCCTACAGGGTGGGACACTGAAGCTTTCTTT.

J is TRBJ2-1 and V is TRBV5-4; a weak D match, TRBD2 (5 bases). The CDR3 is made up of 16 amino acids. V lost 1 base to trimming and J lost 0 bases, with 11 bases between them. Germline V gene data show CDR1 as SGHNT and CDR2 as YYREEE (reference sequence). The CDR3, as DNA: TGTGCCAGCAGCTTGAGTCTAGCAGACTCCTACAATGAGCAGTTCTTC. Translating it yields CASSLSLADSYNEQFF. Filled out from reference TRBV5-4 and TRBJ2-1, the complete variable domain reads ETGVTQSPTHLIKTRGQQVTLRCSSQSGHNTVSWYQQALGQGPQFIFQYYREEENGRGNFPPRFSGLQFPNYSSELNVNALELDDSALYLCASSLSLADSYNEQFFGPGTRLTVL.

The V and J genes are TRBV25-1 and TRBJ1-1; possibly TRBD1 for D (6 bases). Germline-derived CDR1 and CDR2 are MGHDK and SYGVNS. The CDR3 is 13 residues long. V lost 9 bases and J lost 4, with 15 bases in between. The CDR3 here is CASTIGQLTEAFF. CDR3 bases: TGTGCCAGTACTATAGGACAGCTCACTGAAGCTTTCTTT.

This CDR3 reads CASSSQRTGGYNEQFF. The CDR3 DNA follows: TGTGCCAGCAGTTCCCAAAGGACAGGGGGGTACAATGAGCAGTTCTTC. The rearrangement uses TRBV28 and TRBJ2-1; 10 bases are a match to TRBD1. The CDR3 runs to 16 residues. Trimming at V came to 4 bases and at J to 4 bases, leaving 7 bases not matched to a gene. The V gene's germline CDR1 is MDHEN and CDR2 SYDVKM.

In its sample, this clone was seen once. As DNA, the CDR3 is TGTGCCAGCAGTTACAGGGAGGTCCCCGCTAACTATGGCTACACCTTC. Translated, it gives CASSYREVPANYGYTF. V usage is TRBV6-5 and J usage is TRBJ1-2; D ambiguous. Trimming stripped 2 bases from V and 0 bases from J, with 13 bases between. Per the germline V gene, CDR1 is MNHEY and CDR2 is SVGAGI. This CDR3 is 16 amino acids long.

CDR3 DNA sequence: TGTGCCTGGAGTCCGGGCCCGCAGGGGACCCAGTACTTC. It specifies CAWSPGPQGTQYF. This chain links TRBV30 with TRBJ2-5; perhaps TRBD1 as D (5 bases). With 2 bases removed from V and 7 bases from J, the gap between germline ends came to 14 bases. This CDR3 has 13 amino acids. The germline gives CDR1 GTSNPN, CDR2 SVGIG (reference sequence).

This chain links TRBV18 with TRBJ2-7; TRBD1 matches 11 bases. This CDR3 comprises 15 residues. The junction had 2 bases not matched to a gene; V was cut back by 3 bases and J by 1 base. Germline CDR1 and CDR2: KGHSH and LQKENI. The CDR3 DNA is TGTGCCAGCTCACCGGGACAGGGGGTATCCTACGAGCAGTACTTC. Its protein product is CASSPGQGVSYEQYF.

This chain uses TRBV9 with TRBJ2-7, with TRBD2 identical over 9 bases. CDR3 length equals 16 residues. Germline CDR1 SGDLS, CDR2 YYNGEE. Germline trimming cut 0 bases from V and 1 base from J; bases unmatched to any gene: 5. CDR3 residues: CASSVEAGGSSYEQYF. The CDR3 DNA sequence: TGTGCCAGCAGCGTAGAGGCGGGAGGGAGTTCCTACGAGCAGTACTTC.

This clone was recorded a few times. The chain employs TRBV10-3 and TRBJ2-2, with 11 bases lining up with TRBD1. The V and J ends lost 7 bases and 3 bases, in that order; junction bases with no gene match: 1. CDR1 and CDR2 from the germline V gene are ENHRY and SYGVKD. The CDR3 length is 14 residues. The CDR3 reads CAIKGQGDTGELFF. DNA of the CDR3: TGTGCCATCAAGGGACAGGGGGACACCGGGGAGCTGTTTTTT.

The CDR3 DNA reads TGTGCCAGCAGCTTAGAAGGTAGCGGGGGTCGCTACAATGAGCAGTTCTTC. Translated: CASSLEGSGGRYNEQFF. The chain combines TRBV7-8 with TRBJ2-1; 9 bases are shared with TRBD2. Germline assignment: CDR1 SGHVS and CDR2 FQNEAQ. The trim removed 1 base at V and 3 bases at J, leaving 7 bases unmatched. The CDR3 sequence is 17 residues long. The complete variable domain, with remaining parts taken from reference TRBV7-8 and TRBJ2-1, reads GAGVSQSPRYKVAKRGQDVALRCDPISGHVSLFWYQQALGQGPEFLTYFQNEAQLDKSGLPSDRFFAERPEGSVSTLKIQRTQQEDSAVYLCASSLEGSGGRYNEQFFGPGTRLTVL.

This sequence joins TRBV5-5 and TRBJ2-7, with 9 positions matching TRBD1. With 4 bases clipped from V and 0 bases from J, the junction kept 8 bases outside the gene matches. CDR1 and CDR2 (germline): SGHKS, YYEKEE (reference sequence). The CDR3 has 16 amino acids. As DNA, the CDR3 is TGTGCCAGCAGCCCCGGACAGGGGACCTACTCCTACGAGCAGTACTTC. Translating it yields CASSPGQGTYSYEQYF.

This CDR3 is CASSRTGYGDEQYF. In nucleotides, the CDR3 is TGTGCCAGCAGCCGGACAGGTTACGGGGACGAGCAGTACTTC. The chain carries TRBV7-3 and TRBJ2-7; 7 bases are a match to TRBD1. Germline V gene sequence: CDR1 SGHTA, CDR2 FQGTGA. CDR3 length: 14 residues. V lost 5 bases to trimming and J lost 5 bases; unmatched junction nucleotides: 9.

The CDR3 loop reads CASSLGQGRDTQYF. CDR3 DNA sequence: TGCGCCAGCAGCTTGGGACAGGGGAGAGATACGCAGTATTTT. The chain employs TRBV5-1 and TRBJ2-3; 8 positions agree with TRBD1. V trimming: 0 bases; J trimming: 5 bases; junction bases outside the gene matches: 2. The CDR3 length is 14 residues. Per the germline V gene, CDR1 is SGHRS and CDR2 is YFSETQ.

On this clone: The sample holds other DNA sequences that translate to the same CDR3. The V call is TRBV30, the J call TRBJ2-7, with TRBD1 identical over 9 bases. Germline-derived CDR1 and CDR2 are GTSNPN and SVGIG (reference sequence). The CDR3 spans 16 residues. J was trimmed by 5 bases and V by 4 bases; bases with no gene match: 15. CDR3 residues: CAWNSGWRDRDDEQYF. For the CDR3, the DNA is TGTGCCTGGAATTCAGGATGGCGGGACAGGGACGACGAGCAGTACTTC.